A single sample is the source of the 17 T cell receptor beta chains below, sequenced in a study of blood T cell repertoires in COVID-19. Repertoires were generated with immunoSEQ multiplex PCR, while TCRdb's copy carries only in-frame clones and drops some. Of about 180,000 clones listed, around nine tenths were seen once; the top ten hold around an eighth. The sample consisted of peripheral blood. The receptors here all came from a woman in her 70s with COVID-19, enrolled during active disease.

Comment on this clone: Its ends do not fully match the called genes, so a read error is possible. This same CDR3 is encoded by further DNA sequences in the sample. This chain joins TRBV3-1 (or the pseudogene TRBV3-2) and TRBJ1-3, with a possible D match to TRBD1 (5 bases). CDR3 length: 14 amino acids. From germline, CDR1 is LGHDT and CDR2 YNNKEL (reference sequence). The CDR3 reads CASSQLGGGNTIYF. The CDR3 DNA sequence: TGTGCCAGTAGCCAACTCGGGGGGGGAAACACCATATATTTT.

The chain links TRBV6-5 to TRBJ1-6; possibly TRBD1 for D (5 bases). CDR1 is MNHEY and CDR2 is SVGAGI in the germline V gene. There are 12 residues in the CDR3. The V end lost 6 bases, the J end lost 7 bases, and 7 bases lay between the germline ends. CDR3 DNA: TGTGCCAGCAGCCAGGGAAATTCACCCCTCCACTTT. It translates to CASSQGNSPLHF.

This chain uses TRBV21-1 with TRBJ1-1; TRBD1 was called by the table and not checked on the DNA. TRBV21-1 is assigned pseudogene status. The CDR3 runs to 17 residues. The CDR3 bases are TGTGCCAGCAGCAAACCGGGACAGACAAGTCCCGACACTGAAGCTTTCTTT. It translates to CASSKPGQTSPDTEAFF.

The V and J genes are TRBV4-1 and TRBJ2-5; 9 bases are a match to TRBD1. Germline V CDR1 and CDR2: MGHRA, YSYEKL. V gave up 1 base and J gave up 0 bases; unmatched junction bases: 6. This CDR3 is 17 amino acids long. CDR3 residues: CASSQVATGGYQETQYF. The CDR3 DNA is TGCGCCAGCAGCCAAGTTGCGACAGGGGGGTACCAAGAGACCCAGTACTTC.

The genes are TRBV29-1 and TRBJ1-1; 8 bases match TRBD1. The CDR3 contains 14 residues. CDR1 is SQVTM, CDR2 ANQGSEA, per germline. The V gene end was trimmed by 6 bases and the J gene end by 0 bases; junction bases not matched to a gene: 6. CDR3 nucleotide sequence: TGCAGCGTCCTACTGACAGGGGTGAACACTGAAGCTTTCTTT. Protein product: CSVLLTGVNTEAFF.

The V call is TRBV5-4, the J call TRBJ1-2; D is unclear. The CDR3 contains 13 residues. Trimming left V 1 base short and J 4 bases short, with 8 bases between. CDR1 SGHNT and CDR2 YYREEE come from the germline V gene (reference sequence). CDR3 loop: CASSLIRGYGYTF. As DNA, the CDR3 is TGTGCCAGCAGCTTGATACGGGGCTATGGCTACACCTTC.

Only a few counts were recorded for this clone. V usage is TRBV9 and J usage is TRBJ1-1; no clear D gene. V shed 2 bases and J shed 3 bases, with 8 bases lying between them. From germline, CDR1 is SGDLS and CDR2 YYNGEE. The CDR3 spans 13 residues. The CDR3 spells CASSVSLDTEAFF. CDR3 bases: TGTGCCAGCAGCGTTTCCCTTGACACTGAAGCTTTCTTT.

This chain uses TRBV5-1 with TRBJ2-7, with a possible D match to TRBD1 (5 bases). The CDR3 length is 12 residues. Germline V lookup: CDR1 SGHRS, CDR2 YFSETQ. The germline V and J ends were trimmed by 5 bases and 2 bases, with 8 bases remaining between them. Written as DNA, the CDR3 is TGCGCCAGCAGTACGACAGCCTACGAGCAGTACTTC. Its translation: CASSTTAYEQYF.

This clone was seen more than once but under ten times. The chain joins TRBV6-2 or TRBV6-3 to TRBJ1-5, with D uncertain. This CDR3 region has 16 residues. V was cut by 4 bases and J by 5 bases, with 18 bases left in between. Germline values: CDR1 MNHEY, CDR2 SVGEGT. CDR3 loop: CASSSQALRRYQPQHF. Here the CDR3 DNA reads TGTGCCAGCAGTTCACAAGCGCTCAGGAGGTATCAGCCCCAGCATTTT.

The chain joins TRBV12-3 or TRBV12-4 to TRBJ2-3, with D hard to call. The CDR3 has 12 amino acids. V shed 8 bases and J shed 2 bases, with 8 bases lying between them. Written as DNA, the CDR3 is TGTGCCAGCGGCAGACTCACAGATACGCAGTATTTT. Its protein is CASGRLTDTQYF.

V is TRBV11-2 and J is TRBJ2-7; 7 bases are a match to TRBD1. There are 14 residues in the CDR3. J gave up 6 bases and V 0 bases, and 5 bases lay outside the gene matches. Germline lookup yields CDR1 SGHAT and CDR2 FQNNGV. CDR3 in DNA: TGTGCCAGCAGCTTAGATTCCGGGACAGTCGAGCAGTACTTC. It yields the protein CASSLDSGTVEQYF.

This clone appeared a few times. The chain employs TRBV30 and TRBJ2-7; TRBD2 matches at 11 bases. Per germline, CDR1 GTSNPN and CDR2 SVGIG (reference sequence). V lost 7 bases, J lost 2 bases, and 7 bases stayed unmatched. The CDR3 runs 14 residues. CDR3 protein: CAFHKTSGTYEQYF. The CDR3 DNA sequence: TGTGCCTTCCACAAGACTAGCGGGACCTACGAGCAGTACTTC.

The chain uses TRBV19 and TRBJ2-7; possibly TRBD2 for D (8 bases). CDR3 length equals 16 residues. V lost 10 bases to trimming and J lost 2 bases, with 24 bases between them. CDR1 and CDR2 (germline): LNHDA, SQIVND (reference sequence). In DNA form, the CDR3 reads TGTGCCAATACAGGGGAGACTAGCGCCCATACCTACGAGCAGTACTTC. Encoded protein: CANTGETSAHTYEQYF.

The V call is TRBV6-1, the J call TRBJ1-5; D possibly corresponds to TRBD1 (5 bases). The CDR3 consists of 14 residues. The germline V gene encodes CDR1 MNHNS and CDR2 SASEGT. With 2 bases removed from V and 1 base from J, the gap between germline ends came to 6 bases. CDR3 amino acids: CASSERGSNQPQHF. For the CDR3, the DNA is TGTGCCAGCAGTGAAAGGGGAAGCAATCAGCCCCAGCATTTT.

This chain uses TRBV15 with TRBJ2-7, with D tentatively TRBD1 (5 bases). Germline V lookup: CDR1 LNHNV, CDR2 YYDKDF (reference sequence). This CDR3 region has 18 residues. V was pared by 0 bases and J by 0 bases, with 18 bases between. The CDR3 sequence is CATSRDYQTALSSYEQYF. The CDR3 DNA reads TGTGCCACCAGCAGAGATTATCAGACAGCCCTAAGCTCCTACGAGCAGTACTTC.

As regards this clone: At one of its ends the junction is not consistent with the germline gene, which may arise from a read error. The V call is TRBV5-4, the J call TRBJ2-5; maybe TRBD2 (5 bases). CDR1 and CDR2 from the germline V gene are SGHNT and YYREEE (reference sequence). The CDR3 is 15 residues long. The CDR3 DNA reads TGTGCCAGCACCTTGGTGCCCCACGAGGGAGAGACCCAGTACTTC. Its protein product is CASTLVPHEGETQYF.

The table lists this clone with a count of one. The chain links TRBV5-4 to TRBJ2-7; maybe TRBD2 (6 bases). The germline gives CDR1 SGHNT, CDR2 YYREEE (reference sequence). The CDR3 runs 15 residues. Trimming shortened V by 0 bases and J by 6 bases, and 16 bases separated the two germline ends. The DNA of the CDR3 is TGTGCCAGCAGCTTGGCGCCGTTACTAGCAAGCGAGCAGTACTTC. It yields the protein CASSLAPLLASEQYF.